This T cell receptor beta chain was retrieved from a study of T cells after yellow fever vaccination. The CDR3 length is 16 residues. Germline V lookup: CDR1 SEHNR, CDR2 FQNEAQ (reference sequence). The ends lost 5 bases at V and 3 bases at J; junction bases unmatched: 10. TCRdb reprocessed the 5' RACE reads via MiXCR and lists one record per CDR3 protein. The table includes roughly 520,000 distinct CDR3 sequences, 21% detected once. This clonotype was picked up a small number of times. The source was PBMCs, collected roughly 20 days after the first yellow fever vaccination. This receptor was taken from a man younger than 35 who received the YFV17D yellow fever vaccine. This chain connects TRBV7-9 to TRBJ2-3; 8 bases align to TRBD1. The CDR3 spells CASSPTQGALTDTQYF. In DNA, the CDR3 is TGTGCCAGCAGCCCCACCCAGGGGGCCCTAACAGATACGCAGTATTTT.